These 30 T cell receptor beta chains share one sample of origin, sequenced in a study of graft-versus-host responses after intestinal transplantation. The protocol was immunoSEQ multiplex PCR, while the TCRdb copy is restricted to in-frame clones and leaves out a portion. The table lists about 99,000 clones, around 90% of them singletons. These receptors have no known antigen. The sample consisted of unstimulated CD8+ T cells sorted from spleen or lymph node cells, taken before transplant. The receptors shown here come from a human donor who was the organ donor for an intestinal transplant.

V gene TRBV5-1 combines with J gene TRBJ1-2, with D maybe TRBD1 (5 bases). The CDR3 is made up of 14 amino acids. Germline loops: CDR1 SGHRS, CDR2 YFSETQ. V was cut by 0 bases and J by 5 bases, with 11 bases left in between. CDR3 nucleotides: TGCGCCAGCAGCTTGGAGACAGATCAATATGGCTACACCTTC. This sequence encodes CASSLETDQYGYTF.

V usage is TRBV7-9 and J usage is TRBJ2-5, with D possibly matching TRBD2 (5 bases). This CDR3 spans 13 amino acids. CDR1 is SEHNR, CDR2 FQNEAQ, per germline (reference sequence). V was trimmed by 4 bases and J by 4 bases, leaving 10 bases between them. CDR3: CASSWRGGETQYF. In DNA form, the CDR3 reads TGTGCCAGCAGCTGGCGAGGAGGAGAGACCCAGTACTTC. Full variable domain (rest looked up from reference TRBV7-9 and TRBJ2-5): DTGVSQNPRHKITKRGQNVTFRCDPISEHNRLYWYRQTLGQGPEFLTYFQNEAQLEKSRLLSDRFSAERPKGSFSTLEIQRTEQGDSAMYLCASSWRGGETQYFGPGTRLLVL.

This clone appeared once. V usage is TRBV2 and J usage is TRBJ2-3, with 7 bases identical to TRBD2. The CDR3 contains 15 residues. V shed 3 bases, J shed 2 bases, and the junction held 5 bases outside the gene matches. Germline values: CDR1 SNHLY, CDR2 FYNNEI. CDR3 DNA sequence: TGTGCCAGCAGTGATTGGCTAGCGGTCACAGATACGCAGTATTTT. It encodes CASSDWLAVTDTQYF.

This clone was observed once. This rearrangement joins TRBV19 to TRBJ2-1; 8 bases align to TRBD2. Germline CDR1 is LNHDA and CDR2 is SQIVND (reference sequence). Trimming removed 4 bases from V and 8 bases from J; junction bases left unmatched: 16. The CDR3 sequence is 17 residues long. In nucleotides, the CDR3 is TGTGCCAGTAGTACAATCTCCGGTGGGCGGGAGGTGGATGAGCAGTTCTTC. Protein product: CASSTISGGREVDEQFF.

The chain has TRBV12-5 and TRBJ1-3; 7 bases are shared with TRBD1. The ends lost 7 bases at V and 6 bases at J; junction bases unmatched: 9. Germline V gives CDR1 LGHNT, CDR2 FRNRAP. The CDR3 extends over 14 amino acids. The CDR3 sequence is CASALTGLENTIYF. CDR3 DNA sequence: TGTGCTAGTGCCCTGACAGGGCTAGAAAACACCATATATTTT.

The chain carries TRBV7-8 and TRBJ1-1, with 9 bases that match TRBD1. The CDR3 has 13 amino acids. Germline assignment: CDR1 SGHVS and CDR2 FQNEAQ. The J segment lost 1 base and the V segment lost 7 bases, leaving 1 base of the junction unmatched. CDR3: CASTDRGNTEAFF. CDR3 DNA sequence: TGTGCCAGCACGGACAGGGGGAACACTGAAGCTTTCTTT.

In DNA form, the CDR3 reads TGTGCCAGCAGTGGGGGGGGACCTATAGCCTACGAGCAGTACTTC. Translated, it gives CASSGGGPIAYEQYF. V is TRBV25-1 and J is TRBJ2-7, with 7 bases that match TRBD2. Germline V CDR1 and CDR2: MGHDK, SYGVNS. V dropped 4 bases and J dropped 2; count of bases not matched to a gene: 8. This CDR3 contains 15 residues.

V is TRBV6-5 and J is TRBJ2-1; no clear D. The CDR3 consists of 14 residues. The ends were cut back, 0 bases at V and 5 bases at J, with 8 bases in the middle. Looked up from germline, CDR1 is MNHEY and CDR2 is SVGAGI. DNA for the CDR3: TGTGCCAGCAGTTACTCGCGAATAAACAATGAGCAGTTCTTC. It encodes CASSYSRINNEQFF.

Only a few counts were recorded for this clone. CDR3 in DNA: TGCAGCGTTGAAGATGCCGGGACAGGGTCTGAAAAACTGTTTTTT. Amino acids: CSVEDAGTGSEKLFF. J is TRBJ1-4 and V is TRBV29-1, with 9 bases that match TRBD1. CDR3 length: 15 amino acids. With 0 bases clipped from V and 7 bases from J, the junction kept 6 bases outside the gene matches. Germline CDR1 is SQVTM and CDR2 is ANQGSEA.

The chain recombines TRBV10-3 with TRBJ2-1; TRBD1 matches 8 bases. The CDR3 has 12 residues. Germline V gene sequence: CDR1 ENHRY, CDR2 SYGVKD. V shed 9 bases and J 6 bases; nucleotides not matched to a gene: 4. CDR3 nucleotides: TGTGCCATGAGGGACAGGCGCAATGAGCAGTTCTTC. Encoded protein: CAMRDRRNEQFF.

The chain couples TRBV4-1 to TRBJ2-1, with unresolved D. The V and J ends lost 5 bases and 6 bases respectively, with 17 bases between them. Germline assignment: CDR1 MGHRA and CDR2 YSYEKL. The CDR3 runs 15 residues. The DNA of the CDR3 is TGCGCCAGCAGCACGCACCCTCGGGTCCCCAATGAGCAGTTCTTC. Its protein is CASSTHPRVPNEQFF.

V gene TRBV4-1 combines with J gene TRBJ2-3, with 8 bases identical to TRBD2. This CDR3 is 15 amino acids long. The germline V gene has CDR1 MGHRA and CDR2 YSYEKL. J gave up 6 bases and V 4 bases, and 9 bases lay outside the gene matches. CDR3 DNA: TGCGCCAGCAGCCCGGGACTAGGAGCGAGGGATACGCAGTATTTT. Translating gives CASSPGLGARDTQYF.

V gene TRBV9 combines with J gene TRBJ2-5, with D possibly TRBD2 on 6 matching bases. The germline V and J ends were trimmed by 0 bases and 5 bases, with 14 bases remaining between them. CDR1 and CDR2 from the germline V gene are SGDLS and YYNGEE. This CDR3 has 15 amino acids. The CDR3 reads CASSVEGGGTETQYF. CDR3 nucleotide sequence: TGTGCCAGCAGCGTAGAGGGTGGAGGGACGGAGACCCAGTACTTC.

The chain couples TRBV11-3 to TRBJ2-2, with TRBD1 matching over 10 bases. The junction had 3 bases not matched to a gene; V was cut back by 0 bases and J by 2 bases. Germline V gene data show CDR1 as SGHNT and CDR2 as YENEEA. CDR3 length: 17 amino acids. CDR3 in amino acids: CASSLDRTGGNTGELFF. In nucleotides, the CDR3 is TGTGCCAGCAGCTTAGATCGGACAGGGGGAAACACCGGGGAGCTGTTTTTT.

J is TRBJ2-7 and V is TRBV6-5; tentatively, D is TRBD1 (6 bases). Germline loops: CDR1 MNHEY, CDR2 SVGAGI. CDR3 size: 14 residues. The V end lost 6 bases, the J end lost 4 bases, and 16 bases lay between the germline ends. The CDR3 loop is CASRQTPTGYEQYF. DNA of the CDR3: TGTGCCAGCAGACAGACGCCAACAGGGTACGAGCAGTACTTC.

This clone was found once. This chain uses TRBV11-2 with TRBJ2-7; 7 bases are a match to TRBD2. Germline CDR1 reads SGHAT; CDR2 reads FQNNGV. V lost 3 bases to trimming and J lost 2 bases; unmatched junction nucleotides: 10. There are 16 residues in the CDR3. CDR3 region: CASSFPLGGGTYEQYF. The CDR3 DNA sequence: TGTGCCAGCAGCTTCCCTCTCGGGGGAGGGACCTACGAGCAGTACTTC.

V and J are TRBV7-9 and TRBJ2-7; D is unresolved. The V gene's germline CDR1 is SEHNR and CDR2 FQNEAQ (reference sequence). Deletions cut 5 bases from V and 1 base from J, with 9 bases between. There are 13 residues in the CDR3. CDR3 DNA sequence: TGTGCCAGCAGCCGCCCTAGTTCCTACGAGCAGTACTTC. As protein: CASSRPSSYEQYF.

This clone has more than one count but fewer than ten. V usage is TRBV6-5 and J usage is TRBJ1-2; D is uncertain. The V end lost 4 bases, the J end lost 5 bases, and 14 bases lay between the germline ends. CDR1 and CDR2 (germline): MNHEY, SVGAGI. This CDR3 is 14 amino acids long. CDR3 sequence reads: CASSFAGYGYGYTF. The CDR3 nucleotides are TGTGCCAGCAGTTTTGCAGGTTATGGGTATGGCTACACCTTC.

The V gene is TRBV6-1, the J gene TRBJ1-3; a possible D gene is TRBD1 (6 bases). Germline assignment: CDR1 MNHNS and CDR2 SASEGT. V was cut by 2 bases and J by 5 bases, with 16 bases left in between. The CDR3 sequence is 16 residues long. In nucleotides, the CDR3 is TGTGCCAGCAGTGAACACTGGCCAGGGGCTAGAAACACCATATATTTT. Protein sequence: CASSEHWPGARNTIYF.

The rearrangement links TRBV19 to TRBJ1-1; D may be TRBD1 (5 bases). The CDR3 consists of 14 residues. Germline-derived CDR1 and CDR2 are LNHDA and SQIVND (reference sequence). V was cut by 4 bases and J by 1 base, with 10 bases left in between. CDR3 loop: CASSTQGGNTEAFF. CDR3 nucleotide sequence: TGTGCCAGTAGTACCCAGGGAGGGAACACTGAAGCTTTCTTT.

The rearrangement uses TRBV5-1 and TRBJ2-5; the D gene is possibly TRBD2 (6 bases). This CDR3 has 15 residues. Trimming cost V 7 bases and J 4 bases, with 20 bases left between them. CDR1 is SGHRS, CDR2 YFSETQ, per germline. The CDR3 DNA is TGCGCCAGCCACGGGACGGGGAGGACAAGAGAGACCCAGTACTTC. Its translation: CASHGTGRTRETQYF.

The chain joins TRBV10-2 to TRBJ2-3, with D perhaps matching TRBD2 (5 bases). The CDR3 covers 15 residues. V was pared by 5 bases and J by 4 bases, with 16 bases between. The germline V gene encodes CDR1 WSHSY and CDR2 SAAADI. DNA of the CDR3: TGCGCCAGCAGTCCAACCTCACTAGTCGCAGATACGCAGTATTTT. This encodes CASSPTSLVADTQYF.

V usage is TRBV4-1 and J usage is TRBJ2-2; tentative D call: TRBD2 (6 bases). This CDR3 has 15 residues. Trimming took off 1 base at V and 5 bases at J, with 11 bases between the two ends. Germline-derived CDR1 and CDR2 are MGHRA and YSYEKL. CDR3 in DNA: TGCGCCAGCAGCCAAGGACTAGGGGTTACCGGGGAGCTGTTTTTT. Protein product: CASSQGLGVTGELFF.

The rearrangement links TRBV27 to TRBJ1-4; 8 positions match TRBD1. This CDR3 is 15 amino acids long. Unmatched junction bases numbered 10, after V lost 5 bases and J lost 8 bases. The V gene's germline CDR1 is MNHEY and CDR2 SMNVEV (reference sequence). The CDR3 spells CASSLHNRGNEKLFF. The CDR3 region has the DNA TGTGCCAGCAGTCTACACAACAGGGGGAACGAAAAACTGTTTTTT.

V gene TRBV4-2 combines with J gene TRBJ2-7; 8 bases match TRBD2. The V gene's germline CDR1 is LGHNA and CDR2 YNFKEQ. This CDR3 is built from 14 residues. Losses at the gene ends were 3 bases for V and 2 bases for J; bases not matched to a gene: 3. As DNA, the CDR3 is TGTGCCAGCAGCCACGGGGGGGGAGCCTACGAGCAGTACTTC. Encoded protein: CASSHGGGAYEQYF.

V gene TRBV7-9 combines with J gene TRBJ2-5, with D perhaps TRBD1 (5 bases). This CDR3 contains 15 residues. Germline-derived CDR1 and CDR2 are SEHNR and FQNEAQ (reference sequence). Trimming took off 5 bases at V and 9 bases at J, with 22 bases between the two ends. The CDR3 reads CASSTTDSNLMAQYF. In nucleotides, the CDR3 is TGTGCCAGCAGCACGACCGACAGCAACTTAATGGCCCAGTACTTC.

J is TRBJ1-2 and V is TRBV5-7; no clear D gene. TRBV5-7 is noted as an ORF with a role that remains uncertain. Trimming removed 0 bases at V and 5 bases at J, with 5 bases between. This CDR3 has 12 amino acids. This CDR3 reads CASSLDRYGYTF. Here the CDR3 DNA reads TGTGCCAGCAGCTTGGATCGGTATGGCTACACCTTC.

This clone has a single count. The chain joins TRBV12-5 to TRBJ2-1, with TRBD2 matching over 12 bases. The CDR3 runs to 17 residues. Germline CDR1 reads LGHNT; CDR2 reads FRNRAP. Trimming removed 6 bases from V and 1 base from J; junction bases left unmatched: 7. CDR3 in amino acids: CASGQTSGSLSYNEQFF. In DNA form, the CDR3 reads TGTGCTAGTGGACAGACTAGCGGGAGTCTGTCCTACAATGAGCAGTTCTTC.

The chain carries TRBV6-4 and TRBJ2-1; D may be TRBD2 (6 bases). CDR3 length: 15 amino acids. CDR1 and CDR2 (germline): MRHNA, SNTAGT. Trimming stripped 2 bases from V and 8 bases from J, with 16 bases between. The CDR3 DNA reads as TGTGCCAGCAGTGACGGACTACGCCCGTTGGATGAGCAGTTCTTC. This codes for CASSDGLRPLDEQFF.

This clone was found a few times. This chain uses TRBV28 with TRBJ2-1; 7 nucleotides line up with TRBD2. V dropped 5 bases and J dropped 10; count of bases not matched to a gene: 8. Germline CDR1 MDHEN, CDR2 SYDVKM. This CDR3 region has 13 residues. CDR3 bases: TGTGCCAGCAGTCAGCGGGAAAGGGAGGAGCAGTTCTTC. It is translated as CASSQREREEQFF.